The source of this T cell receptor (beta chain) is a study of blood T cell repertoires in COVID-19. Study as a whole: COVID-19 samples from acute and convalescent phases originated in the United States, Italy and Spain.

The CDR3 is made up of 14 amino acids. Germline V gives CDR1 GTSNPN, CDR2 SVGIG (reference sequence). With 4 bases removed from V and 8 bases from J, the gap between germline ends came to 19 bases. Produced via immunoSEQ multiplex PCR; TCRdb's table is partial and in-frame only. The data hold about 270,000 clones, with approximately 90% observed a single time. The sequence was obtained from a woman aged 55-75 years in a cohort exposed to, infected with or recovered from COVID-19 (not recorded which). The genes are TRBV30 and TRBJ2-3; D ambiguous. The source material was PBMCs or T cells enriched from blood (not recorded which). The CDR3 coding sequence is TGTGCCTGGAATCAGGTATTAGAGTCCCGTACGCAGTATTTT. Amino acids: CAWNQVLESRTQYF.